Listed below are T cell receptor beta chains from one sample, sequenced in a study of blood T cell repertoires in COVID-19. The assay was immunoSEQ multiplex PCR, and TCRdb's table has in-frame clones only and misses some. This table holds about 120,000 clones, about 85% found once. Specimen: peripheral blood. The receptors here all came from a man aged 80 or over with active or convalescent COVID-19. The CDR3 runs from the conserved cysteine through the conserved F or W. A D gene is named only where the DNA matches it firmly. Clone size appears in some rows only: once, few, many, or a class for an expanded clone.

V gene	J gene	D gene	clone size	CDR3 protein	CDR3 DNA
TRBV5-1	TRBJ2-5	TRBD2	medium-sized	CASSLALGGGAETQYF	TGCGCCAGCAGCTTGGCCCTCGGCGGGGGGGCCGAGACCCAGTACTTC
TRBV4-2	TRBJ2-5	TRBD2	-	CASSQAFFSSGEHQETQYF	TGTGCCAGCAGCCAAGCTTTTTTTTCTAGCGGGGAGCACCAAGAGACCCAGTACTTC
TRBV14	TRBJ2-7	-	-	CASSQTRITYEQYF	TGTGCCAGCAGCCAAACTAGAATTACCTACGAGCAGTACTTC
TRBV25-1	TRBJ2-3	-	-	CASSKPGAEDTQYF	TGTGCCAGCAGTAAACCGGGAGCTGAAGATACGCAGTATTTT
TRBV7-3	TRBJ2-7	-	-	CASSYLQGNEQYF	TGTGCCAGCAGCTATCTCCAGGGAAACGAGCAGTACTTC
TRBV28	TRBJ2-3	TRBD1	-	CASSRWTGGADTQYF	TGTGCCAGCAGCAGGTGGACAGGGGGCGCAGATACGCAGTATTTT
TRBV27	TRBJ1-1	-	-	CASSAGRGHMNTEAFF	TGTGCCAGCAGTGCTGGGCGGGGGCACATGAACACTGAAGCTTTCTTT
TRBV28	TRBJ1-2	TRBD1	-	CASSLTGTGLYGYTF	TGTGCCAGCAGTTTGACGGGGACAGGGCTCTATGGCTACACCTTC
TRBV29-1	TRBJ2-7	TRBD2	once	CSGTSGSLEQYF	TGCAGCGGGACTAGCGGGAGCCTCGAGCAGTACTTC
TRBV7-2	TRBJ2-7	-	-	CASSLAGRRLYEQYF	TGTGCCAGCAGCTTAGCCGGCAGGAGGCTATACGAGCAGTACTTC
TRBV6-6	TRBJ2-3	TRBD2	-	CASSPITLTSGIRTDTQYF	TGTGCCAGCAGTCCGATCACCCTGACTAGCGGGATACGCACAGATACGCAGTATTTT
TRBV19	TRBJ2-1	-	-	CASSGSSYNEQFF	TGTGCCAGTAGTGGGAGCTCCTACAATGAGCAGTTCTTC
TRBV11-2	TRBJ2-7	TRBD1	few	CASSFDRGFSSYEQYF	TGTGCCAGCAGCTTTGACAGGGGGTTTAGCTCCTACGAGCAGTACTTC
TRBV3-1/TRBV3-2	TRBJ1-1	TRBD1	-	CASRPQGAGGREEAFF	TGTGCCAGCAGACCTCAGGGGGCAGGGGGACGAGAGGAAGCTTTCTTT
TRBV11-3	TRBJ2-3	TRBD2	-	CASKLAAGADTQYF	TGTGCCAGCAAACTAGCCGCGGGGGCAGATACGCAGTATTTT
TRBV6-2/TRBV6-3	TRBJ2-1	TRBD2	-	CASSPSGSGYNEQFF	TGTGCCAGCAGCCCTAGCGGGAGCGGGTACAATGAGCAGTTCTTC
TRBV5-3	TRBJ2-7	-	once	CARSSPGCEQYF	TGTGCCAGAAGCTCCCCGGGGTGCGAGCAGTACTTC
TRBV20-1	TRBJ2-1	-	-	CSASDNNEQFF	TGCAGTGCTAGTGACAACAATGAGCAGTTCTTC
TRBV28	TRBJ1-1	-	-	CASSPMNTEAFF	TGTGCCAGCAGTCCCATGAACACTGAAGCTTTCTTT
TRBV5-1	TRBJ2-7	TRBD1	-	CASSTRTGSYEQYF	TGCGCCAGCAGCACTCGGACAGGGAGCTACGAGCAGTACTTC
TRBV30	TRBJ2-7	-	once	CAWSGVDINEQYF	TGTGCCTGGAGTGGAGTCGACATCAACGAGCAGTACTTC
TRBV24-1	TRBJ1-5	-	few	CATSANGRGQPQHF	TGTGCCACCAGTGCCAACGGACGGGGGCAGCCCCAGCATTTT
TRBV7-2	TRBJ1-3	TRBD1	-	CASSLWTGAGNTIYF	TGTGCCAGCAGCTTATGGACAGGGGCTGGAAACACCATATATTTT
TRBV6-5	TRBJ2-1	TRBD1	-	CASSRDRELNEQFF	TGTGCCAGCAGCCGGGACAGGGAATTAAATGAGCAGTTCTTC
TRBV19	TRBJ1-1	TRBD1	-	CASSTTGTGYTEAFF	TGTGCCAGTAGTACAACCGGGACAGGGTACACTGAAGCTTTCTTT
TRBV15	TRBJ2-7	TRBD1	-	CATSRDSGTGDEQYF	TGTGCCACCAGCAGGGACTCCGGGACAGGGGACGAGCAGTACTTC
TRBV5-1	TRBJ2-7	-	-	CASSYLGTGRSSYEQYF	TGCGCCAGCAGCTACCTAGGGACTGGGAGAAGCTCCTACGAGCAGTACTTC
TRBV4-2	TRBJ2-5	TRBD2	-	CASSQGLAGEGETQYF	TGTGCCAGCAGCCAAGGATTAGCGGGAGAGGGAGAGACCCAGTACTTC
TRBV5-5	TRBJ1-1	-	-	CASSLGAGAREDEAFF	TGTGCCAGCAGCTTAGGGGCAGGGGCCCGGGAGGATGAAGCTTTCTTT
TRBV28	TRBJ1-2	-	-	CASSPTSLSGAGDYGYTF	TGTGCCAGCAGTCCTACGTCGCTCTCCGGCGCAGGGGACTATGGCTACACCTTC
TRBV11-2	TRBJ2-4	-	-	CASSLSRRNIQYF	TGTGCCAGCAGCTTGAGCAGGAGGAACATTCAGTACTTC
TRBV4-3	TRBJ2-3	TRBD1	-	CASSQAIGTGSSDTQYF	TGCGCCAGCAGCCAAGCGATAGGGACAGGGTCATCAGATACGCAGTATTTT
TRBV19	TRBJ1-1	-	-	CASSIPRTEAFF	TGTGCCAGTAGTATTCCCCGCACTGAAGCTTTCTTT
TRBV18	TRBJ1-1	-	-	CASSPPAGRPNTEAFF	TGTGCCAGCTCACCACCAGCGGGAAGGCCGAACACTGAAGCTTTCTTT
TRBV5-1	TRBJ2-2	TRBD2	-	CASSRHGGGNTGELFF	TGCGCCAGCAGTCGACACGGCGGGGGGAACACCGGGGAGCTGTTTTTT
TRBV23-1	TRBJ1-5	TRBD1	-	CASRTRQGVTYSNQPQHF	TGCGCCAGCAGGACTCGACAGGGGGTAACATATAGCAATCAGCCCCAGCATTTT
TRBV7-2	TRBJ1-2	TRBD1	-	CASSLRRQGWGYTF	TGTGCCAGCAGCTTAAGACGACAGGGATGGGGCTACACCTTC
TRBV6-2/TRBV6-3	TRBJ2-7	-	-	CASSYSMAAYEQYF	TGTGCCAGCAGTTACTCGATGGCAGCCTACGAGCAGTACTTC
TRBV20-1	TRBJ2-1	-	-	CSAGKDEQFF	TGCAGCGCCGGGAAGGATGAGCAGTTCTTC
TRBV6-2/TRBV6-3	TRBJ2-2	-	-	CASRPTGAAGTGELFF	TGTGCCAGCAGGCCTACGGGTGCCGCCGGTACCGGGGAGCTGTTTTTT
TRBV15	TRBJ2-7	TRBD2	once	CATSRGLADSYEQYF	TGTGCCACCAGCAGAGGGCTAGCGGACTCCTACGAGCAGTACTTC
TRBV28	TRBJ2-2	TRBD2	-	CASSTALAGEAGELFF	TGTGCCAGCAGTACGGCACTAGCGGGGGAGGCCGGGGAGCTGTTTTTT
TRBV6-5	TRBJ1-4	TRBD1	-	CASSPTGLKGKLFF	TGTGCCAGCAGCCCGACAGGGCTTAAAGGGAAACTGTTTTTT
TRBV30	TRBJ1-5	TRBD1	-	CAWQGTGGHQPQHF	TGTGCCTGGCAGGGGACAGGGGGACATCAGCCCCAGCATTTT
TRBV6-2/TRBV6-3	TRBJ2-1	TRBD1	-	CASSLLGGKFF	TGTGCCAGCAGCCTCTTAGGGGGCAAGTTCTTC